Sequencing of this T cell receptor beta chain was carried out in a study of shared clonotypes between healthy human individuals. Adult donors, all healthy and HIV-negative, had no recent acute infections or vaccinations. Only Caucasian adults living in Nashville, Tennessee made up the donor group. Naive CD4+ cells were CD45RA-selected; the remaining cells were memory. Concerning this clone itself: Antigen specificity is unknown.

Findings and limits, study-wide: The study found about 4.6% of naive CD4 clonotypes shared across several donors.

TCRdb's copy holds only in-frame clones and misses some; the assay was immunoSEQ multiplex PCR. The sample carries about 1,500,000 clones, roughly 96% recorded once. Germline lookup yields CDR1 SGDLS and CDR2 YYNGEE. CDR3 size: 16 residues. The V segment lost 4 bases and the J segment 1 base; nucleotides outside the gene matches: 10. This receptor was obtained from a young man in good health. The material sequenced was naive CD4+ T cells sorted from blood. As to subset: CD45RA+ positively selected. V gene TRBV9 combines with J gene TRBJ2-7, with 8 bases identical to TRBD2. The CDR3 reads CASSTHSGIGSYEQYF. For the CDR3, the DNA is TGTGCCAGCAGCACCCATAGCGGGATCGGTTCCTACGAGCAGTACTTC.